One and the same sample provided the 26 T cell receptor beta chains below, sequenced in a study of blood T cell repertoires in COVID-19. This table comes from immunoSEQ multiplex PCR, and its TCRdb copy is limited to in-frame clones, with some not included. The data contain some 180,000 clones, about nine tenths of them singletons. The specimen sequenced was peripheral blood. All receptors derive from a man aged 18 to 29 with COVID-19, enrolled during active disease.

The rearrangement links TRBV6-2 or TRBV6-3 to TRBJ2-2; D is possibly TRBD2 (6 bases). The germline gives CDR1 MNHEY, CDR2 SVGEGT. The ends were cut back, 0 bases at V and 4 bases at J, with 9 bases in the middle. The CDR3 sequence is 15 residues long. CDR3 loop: CASSYSSGFTGELFF. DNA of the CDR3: TGTGCCAGCAGTTACTCCAGCGGGTTCACCGGGGAGCTGTTTTTT.

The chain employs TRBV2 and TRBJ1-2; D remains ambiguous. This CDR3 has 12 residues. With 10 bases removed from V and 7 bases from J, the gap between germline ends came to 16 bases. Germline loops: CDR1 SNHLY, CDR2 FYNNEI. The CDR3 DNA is TGTGCCAACCCCCCAGGCGGGGTTGGCTACACCTTC. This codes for CANPPGGVGYTF. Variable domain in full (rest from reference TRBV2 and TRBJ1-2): EPEVTQTPSHQVTQMGQEVILRCVPISNHLYFYWYRQILGQKVEFLVSFYNNEISEKSEIFDDQFSVERPDGSNFTLKIRSTKLEDSAMYFCANPPGGVGYTFGSGTRLTVV.

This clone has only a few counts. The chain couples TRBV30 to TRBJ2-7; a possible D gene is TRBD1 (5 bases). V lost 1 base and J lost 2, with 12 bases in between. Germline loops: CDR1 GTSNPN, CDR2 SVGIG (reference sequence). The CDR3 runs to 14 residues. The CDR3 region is CAWSGEGAAYEQYF. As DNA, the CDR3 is TGTGCCTGGAGTGGAGAAGGGGCTGCCTACGAGCAGTACTTC.

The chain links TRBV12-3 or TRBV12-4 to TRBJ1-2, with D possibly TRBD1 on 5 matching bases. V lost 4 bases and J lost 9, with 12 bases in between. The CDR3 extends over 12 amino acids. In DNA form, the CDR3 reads TGTGCCAGCAGTTGGACATCGAACAGCTACACCTTC. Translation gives CASSWTSNSYTF.

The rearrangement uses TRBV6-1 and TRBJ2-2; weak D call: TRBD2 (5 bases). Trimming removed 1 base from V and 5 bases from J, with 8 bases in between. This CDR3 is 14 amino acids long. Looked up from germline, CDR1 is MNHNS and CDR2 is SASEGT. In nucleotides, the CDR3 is TGTGCCAGCAGTGAAGTCGGGGTTACCGGGGAGCTGTTTTTT. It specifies CASSEVGVTGELFF.

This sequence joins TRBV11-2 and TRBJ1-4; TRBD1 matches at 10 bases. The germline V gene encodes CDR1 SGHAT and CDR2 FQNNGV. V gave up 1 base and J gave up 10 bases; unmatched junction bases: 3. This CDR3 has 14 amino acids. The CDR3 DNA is TGTGCCAGCAGCTTAGTGGGACAGGGGCGAAAACTGTTTTTT. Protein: CASSLVGQGRKLFF.

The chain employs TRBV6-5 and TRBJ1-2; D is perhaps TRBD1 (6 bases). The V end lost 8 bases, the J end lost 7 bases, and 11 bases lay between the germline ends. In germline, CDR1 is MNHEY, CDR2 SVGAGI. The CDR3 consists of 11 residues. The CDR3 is CASVNRAGYTF. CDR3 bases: TGTGCCAGCGTTAACAGGGCTGGCTACACCTTC.

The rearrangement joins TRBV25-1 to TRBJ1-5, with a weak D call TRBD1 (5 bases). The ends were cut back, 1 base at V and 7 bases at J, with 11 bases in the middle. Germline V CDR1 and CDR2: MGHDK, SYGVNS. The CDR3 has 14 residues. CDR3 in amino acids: CASSESGRGQPQHF. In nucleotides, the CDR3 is TGTGCCAGCAGTGAATCGGGGAGGGGCCAGCCCCAGCATTTT.

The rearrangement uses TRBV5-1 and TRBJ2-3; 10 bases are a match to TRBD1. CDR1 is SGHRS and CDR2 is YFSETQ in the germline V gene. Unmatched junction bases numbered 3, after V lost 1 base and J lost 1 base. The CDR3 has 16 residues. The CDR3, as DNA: TGCGCCAGCAGCTTGTGGGGGACAGGGGGCACAGATACGCAGTATTTT. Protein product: CASSLWGTGGTDTQYF.

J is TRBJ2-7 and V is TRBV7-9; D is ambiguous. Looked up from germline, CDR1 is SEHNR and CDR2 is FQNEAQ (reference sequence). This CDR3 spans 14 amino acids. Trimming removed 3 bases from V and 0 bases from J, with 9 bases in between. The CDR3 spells CASSFQERSYEQYF. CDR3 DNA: TGTGCCAGCAGCTTCCAGGAACGCTCCTACGAGCAGTACTTC.

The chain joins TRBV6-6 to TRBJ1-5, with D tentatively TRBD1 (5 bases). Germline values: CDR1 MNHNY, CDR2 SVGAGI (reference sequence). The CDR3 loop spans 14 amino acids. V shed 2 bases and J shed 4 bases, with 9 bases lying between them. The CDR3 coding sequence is TGTGCCAGCAGTTACCCAGGGATTAATCAGCCCCAGCATTTT. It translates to CASSYPGINQPQHF.

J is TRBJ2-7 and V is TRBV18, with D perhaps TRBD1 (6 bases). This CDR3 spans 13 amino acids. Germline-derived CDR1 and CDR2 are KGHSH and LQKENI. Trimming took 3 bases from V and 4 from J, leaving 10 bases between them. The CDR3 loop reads CASSPSGAYEQYF. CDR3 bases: TGTGCCAGCTCACCGTCAGGGGCTTACGAGCAGTACTTC. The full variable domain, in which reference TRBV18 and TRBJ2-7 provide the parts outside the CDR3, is NAGVMQNPRHLVRRRGQEARLRCSPMKGHSHVYWYRQLPEEGLKFMVYLQKENIIDESGMPKERFSAEFPKEGPSILRIQQVVRGDSAAYFCASSPSGAYEQYFGPGTRLTVT.

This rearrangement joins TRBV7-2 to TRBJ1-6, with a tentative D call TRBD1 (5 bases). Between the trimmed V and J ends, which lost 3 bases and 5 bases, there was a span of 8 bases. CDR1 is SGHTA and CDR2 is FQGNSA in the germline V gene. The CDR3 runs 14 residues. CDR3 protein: CASSFSQDNSPLHF. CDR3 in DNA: TGTGCCAGCAGCTTTTCACAGGATAATTCACCCCTCCACTTT.

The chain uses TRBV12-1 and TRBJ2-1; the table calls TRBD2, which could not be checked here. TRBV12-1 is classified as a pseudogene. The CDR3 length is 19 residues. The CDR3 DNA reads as TGTGCCAGCAGCTTGGGACTAGCGGGAGGTCTTAGCTCCTACAATGAGCAGTTCTTC. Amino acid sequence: CASSLGLAGGLSSYNEQFF.

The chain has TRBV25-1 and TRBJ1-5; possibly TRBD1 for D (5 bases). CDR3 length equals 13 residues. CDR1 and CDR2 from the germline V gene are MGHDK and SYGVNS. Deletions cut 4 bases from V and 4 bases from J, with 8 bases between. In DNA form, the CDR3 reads TGTGCCAGCAGTGGCCCAGGGAATCAGCCCCAGCATTTT. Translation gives CASSGPGNQPQHF.

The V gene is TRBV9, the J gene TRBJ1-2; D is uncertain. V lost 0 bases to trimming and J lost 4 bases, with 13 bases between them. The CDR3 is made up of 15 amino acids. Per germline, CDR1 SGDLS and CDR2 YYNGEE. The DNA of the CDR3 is TGTGCCAGCAGCGTAGAGGATCGCGGGTTCTATGGCTACACCTTC. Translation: CASSVEDRGFYGYTF.

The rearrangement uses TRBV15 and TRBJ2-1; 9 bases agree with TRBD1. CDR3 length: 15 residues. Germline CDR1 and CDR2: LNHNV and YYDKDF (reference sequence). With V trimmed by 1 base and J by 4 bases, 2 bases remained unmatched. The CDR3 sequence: CATSRATGGYNEQFF. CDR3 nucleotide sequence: TGTGCCACCAGCAGAGCGACAGGGGGTTACAATGAGCAGTTCTTC.

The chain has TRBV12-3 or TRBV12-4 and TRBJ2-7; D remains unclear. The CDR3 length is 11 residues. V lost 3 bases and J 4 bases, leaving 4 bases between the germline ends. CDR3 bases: TGTGCCAGCAGTTTCGGGTACGAGCAGTACTTC. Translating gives CASSFGYEQYF.

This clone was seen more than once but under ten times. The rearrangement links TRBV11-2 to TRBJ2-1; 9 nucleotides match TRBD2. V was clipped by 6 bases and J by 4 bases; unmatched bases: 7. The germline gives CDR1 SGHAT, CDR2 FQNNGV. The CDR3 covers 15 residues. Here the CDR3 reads CASSSLAGPYNEQFF. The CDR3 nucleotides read TGTGCCAGCAGTTCACTAGCGGGCCCATACAATGAGCAGTTCTTC.

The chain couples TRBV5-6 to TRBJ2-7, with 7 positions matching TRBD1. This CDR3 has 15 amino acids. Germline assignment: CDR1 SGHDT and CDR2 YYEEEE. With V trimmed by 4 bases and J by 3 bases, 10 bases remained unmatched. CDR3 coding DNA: TGTGCCAGCAGCCAGGGGACAGCGCCGGTCTACGAGCAGTACTTC. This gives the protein CASSQGTAPVYEQYF.

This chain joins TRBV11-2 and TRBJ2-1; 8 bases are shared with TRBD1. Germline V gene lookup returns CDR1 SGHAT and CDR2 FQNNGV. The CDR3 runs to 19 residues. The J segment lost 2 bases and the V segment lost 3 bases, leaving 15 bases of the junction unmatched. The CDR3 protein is CASSFPAPGQVGPYNEQFF. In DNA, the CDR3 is TGTGCCAGCAGCTTTCCTGCTCCGGGACAGGTGGGTCCCTACAATGAGCAGTTCTTC.

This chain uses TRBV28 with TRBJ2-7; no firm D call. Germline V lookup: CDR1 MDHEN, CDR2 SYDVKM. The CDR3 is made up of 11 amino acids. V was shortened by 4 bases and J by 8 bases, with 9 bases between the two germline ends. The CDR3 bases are TGTGCCAGCAGTTCTCCAGTGAAGCAGTACTTC. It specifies CASSSPVKQYF.

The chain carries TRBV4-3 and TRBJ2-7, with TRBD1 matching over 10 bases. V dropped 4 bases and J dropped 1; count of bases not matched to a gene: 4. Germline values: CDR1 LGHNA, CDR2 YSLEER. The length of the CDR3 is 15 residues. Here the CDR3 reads CASSLRQGASYEQYF. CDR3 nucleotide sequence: TGCGCCAGCAGCCTACGACAGGGGGCTTCCTACGAGCAGTACTTC.

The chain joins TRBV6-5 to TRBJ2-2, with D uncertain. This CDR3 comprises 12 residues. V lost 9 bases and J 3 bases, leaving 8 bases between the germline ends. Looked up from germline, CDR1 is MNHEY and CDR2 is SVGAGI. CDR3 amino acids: CARSTDTGELFF. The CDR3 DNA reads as TGTGCCAGGAGTACAGACACCGGGGAGCTGTTTTTT.

The CDR3 DNA sequence: TGTGCCACCAGTTCACCCGGGGGGGATGGCGGGGAGCTGTTTTTT. It codes for CATSSPGGDGGELFF. This chain joins TRBV24-1 and TRBJ2-2, with 8 bases fitting TRBD2. Germline V lookup: CDR1 KGHDR, CDR2 SFDVKD. CDR3 length equals 15 residues. V was clipped by 6 bases and J by 7 bases; unmatched bases: 9.

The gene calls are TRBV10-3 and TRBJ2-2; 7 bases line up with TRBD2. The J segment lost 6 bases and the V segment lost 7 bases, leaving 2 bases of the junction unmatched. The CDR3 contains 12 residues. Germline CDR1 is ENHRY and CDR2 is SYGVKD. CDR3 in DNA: TGTGCCATCAAGCGGGGTCCCGGGGAGCTGTTTTTT. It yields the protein CAIKRGPGELFF.